This TCR beta chain appears in the sequencing data of a study of response to subunit inactivated influenza vaccine. TCRdb re-called the RT-PCR reads with MiXCR, one entry per CDR3 protein. The sample holds some 570,000 distinct CDR3 sequences; approximately 11% are singletons and the top ten take about 11%. Germline CDR1 DFQATT, CDR2 SNEGSKA (reference sequence). The CDR3 is made up of 16 amino acids. Trimming stripped 0 bases from V and 0 bases from J, with 12 bases between. The data were also submitted as part of a second study, on T cells expressing NK-cell markers. As that report states: Researchers built TCR beta cDNA using 5'RACE template switching with UMIs.

The source of this sequence is a man in his fifties or sixties who received an inactivated influenza vaccine. The chain combines TRBV20-1 with TRBJ1-3; D not resolved. Sequenced here: PBMCs from blood, sampled on the day of vaccination. The CDR3, as DNA: TGCAGTGCTAGAGATCCGGAGGGTAACTCTGGAAACACCATATATTTT. Amino acid sequence: CSARDPEGNSGNTIYF.